This TCR beta chain came from a study of metastatic and nonmetastatic thyroid tumors. Nobody among the patients had been given any treatment before thyroid surgery. From germline, CDR1 is DFQATT and CDR2 SNEGSKA (reference sequence). The CDR3 has 13 amino acids. Deletions cut 3 bases from V and 3 bases from J, with 11 bases between. TCRdb re-called the PCR reads via MiXCR. This repertoire shows over 9,000 clones, around 30% found once; its top ten account for about a fifth. Within the sample, this clone is medium-sized. The sample comprised adjacent normal tissue. The genes are TRBV20-1 and TRBJ1-1, with D maybe TRBD1 (5 bases). The clonotype originates from a male donor with papillary thyroid cancer or a benign thyroid nodule (not recorded which). Some clones in this sample may be carry-over from other donors' samples. The CDR3 region is CSASEGTDTEAFF. The CDR3 coding sequence is TGCAGTGCTAGCGAGGGGACGGACACTGAAGCTTTCTTT.